The 27 T cell receptor beta chains below come from one sample, sequenced in a study of a mutant IDH1 vaccine in newly diagnosed glioma. The time point was: week 5, during vaccination. Mutant IDH1 20-mer peptide, at 300 ug, made up each vaccine dose, with topical imiquimod. Antigens for these TCRs are unknown. Some clones are missing from TCRdb's copy, which holds only in-frame ones; the method was immunoSEQ multiplex PCR. The sample consists of 45,000 to 65,000 clones, roughly 80% of them appearing once. The sample here was PBMCs, taken from a glioma patient whose treatment included an IDH1 peptide vaccine. The source is a woman aged 18-29 years with glioma. Some clones in this sample may be carry-over from other donors' samples.

The chain employs TRBV30 and TRBJ2-1; D ambiguous. The germline CDR1 and CDR2 sequences are GTSNPN and SVGIG (reference sequence). Trimming left V 0 bases short and J 12 bases short, with 24 bases between. The CDR3 has 16 amino acids. DNA of the CDR3: TGTGCCTGGAGTGTACAAGCTCAGAGCCGCTCCAAGGGGCAGTTCTTC. Translating it yields CAWSVQAQSRSKGQFF. The whole variable domain, remainder taken from reference TRBV30 and TRBJ2-1, is SQTIHQWPATLVQPVGSPLSLECTVEGTSNPNLYWYRQAAGRGLQLLFYSVGIGQISSEVPQNLSASRPQDRQFILSSKKLLLSDSGFYLCAWSVQAQSRSKGQFFGPGTRLTVL.

This chain connects TRBV13 to TRBJ2-1; maybe TRBD2 (6 bases). The V gene's germline CDR1 is PRHDT and CDR2 FYEKMQ (reference sequence). The CDR3 spans 16 residues. Trimming removed 1 base at V and 0 bases at J, with 10 bases between. The CDR3 DNA is TGTGCCAGCAGCTTAGATGGGAGGCGCTCCTACAATGAGCAGTTCTTC. Amino acid sequence: CASSLDGRRSYNEQFF.

This rearrangement joins TRBV2 to TRBJ2-5; tentative D call: TRBD2 (6 bases). The CDR3 has 12 residues. Germline CDR1 SNHLY, CDR2 FYNNEI. Trimming cost V 4 bases and J 5 bases, with 8 bases left between them. DNA for the CDR3: TGTGCCAGCAGTGGGGCGGGGGAGACCCAGTACTTC. Translation gives CASSGAGETQYF. Full variable domain (rest looked up from reference TRBV2 and TRBJ2-5): EPEVTQTPSHQVTQMGQEVILRCVPISNHLYFYWYRQILGQKVEFLVSFYNNEISEKSEIFDDQFSVERPDGSNFTLKIRSTKLEDSAMYFCASSGAGETQYFGPGTRLLVL.

The rearrangement uses TRBV5-6 and TRBJ2-1; 12 bases align to TRBD2. Looked up from germline, CDR1 is SGHDT and CDR2 is YYEEEE. This CDR3 comprises 15 residues. With 4 bases clipped from V and 7 bases from J, the junction kept 6 bases outside the gene matches. CDR3 sequence reads: CASSKTSGRGNEQFF. CDR3 DNA: TGTGCCAGCAGCAAGACTAGCGGGAGAGGTAATGAGCAGTTCTTC.

V gene TRBV6-1 combines with J gene TRBJ2-5; D is uncertain. This CDR3 is built from 14 residues. Trimming removed 7 bases from V and 5 bases from J, with 17 bases in between. The germline V gene encodes CDR1 MNHNS and CDR2 SASEGT. DNA of the CDR3: TGTGCCAGCACGGATATTAGCAGCCGGGAGACCCAGTACTTC. Translated, it gives CASTDISSRETQYF.

V usage is TRBV19 and J usage is TRBJ1-2; D might be TRBD1 (5 bases). The germline CDR1 and CDR2 sequences are LNHDA and SQIVND (reference sequence). This CDR3 contains 16 residues. V was cut by 6 bases and J by 3 bases, with 20 bases left in between. CDR3 sequence (DNA): TGTGCCAGTAGGGGGGGGGAAGGGAGCAACTACTATGGCTACACCTTC. This encodes CASRGGEGSNYYGYTF.

CDR3 nucleotides: TGTGCCAGCTCCGAACTAGCGGGAAGGCTCTTTGAGACCCAGTACTTC. It specifies CASSELAGRLFETQYF. V gene TRBV18 combines with J gene TRBJ2-5, with TRBD2 matching over 10 bases. V gave up 6 bases and J gave up 5 bases; unmatched junction bases: 12. The CDR3 is 16 amino acids. Germline CDR1 and CDR2: KGHSH and LQKENI.

The genes are TRBV5-1 and TRBJ2-7; D is perhaps TRBD1 (6 bases). Per germline, CDR1 SGHRS and CDR2 YFSETQ. The CDR3 length is 14 residues. The ends were cut back, 4 bases at V and 3 bases at J, with 14 bases in the middle. DNA for the CDR3: TGCGCCAGCAGCCCCCCGACAGGTTACTACGAGCAGTACTTC. Protein product: CASSPPTGYYEQYF.

The DNA for the CDR3 is TGCGCCAGCAGCTTGGTGGAGGGGGAGATCTATGGCTACACCTTC. It yields the protein CASSLVEGEIYGYTF. The chain joins TRBV5-1 to TRBJ1-2; perhaps TRBD1 as D (6 bases). The V end lost 0 bases, the J end lost 4 bases, and 13 bases lay between the germline ends. The CDR3 consists of 15 residues. Per germline, CDR1 SGHRS and CDR2 YFSETQ.

The chain recombines TRBV14 with TRBJ1-2; 7 positions agree with TRBD1. CDR3 length: 13 amino acids. V was clipped by 4 bases and J by 7 bases; unmatched bases: 6. Germline V gene sequence: CDR1 SGHDN, CDR2 FVKESK. The CDR3, as DNA: TGTGCCAGCAGCCCAGGGACAGTCGGTGGCTACACCTTC. Protein sequence: CASSPGTVGGYTF.

The CDR3 here is CASSPAQEGTEAFF. CDR3 nucleotide sequence: TGTGCCAGCTCCCCCGCGCAGGAAGGTACTGAAGCTTTCTTT. This sequence joins TRBV18 and TRBJ1-1; the D is unclear. CDR1 and CDR2 from the germline V gene are KGHSH and LQKENI. The V and J ends lost 6 bases and 5 bases respectively, with 16 bases between them. This CDR3 has 14 residues. The variable domain in full, completed from reference TRBV18 and TRBJ1-1, reads NAGVMQNPRHLVRRRGQEARLRCSPMKGHSHVYWYRQLPEEGLKFMVYLQKENIIDESGMPKERFSAEFPKEGPSILRIQQVVRGDSAAYFCASSPAQEGTEAFFGQGTRLTVV.

The V gene is TRBV4-1, the J gene TRBJ1-2; D perhaps matches TRBD1 (5 bases). The germline V gene encodes CDR1 MGHRA and CDR2 YSYEKL. V was shortened by 3 bases and J by 3 bases, with 17 bases between the two germline ends. This CDR3 is built from 16 residues. Here the CDR3 DNA reads TGCGCCAGCAGCCAGACCCAGGGCCTACTAGACTATGGCTACACCTTC. It yields the protein CASSQTQGLLDYGYTF.

The rearrangement uses TRBV4-1 and TRBJ1-5; D is ambiguous. CDR1 MGHRA and CDR2 YSYEKL come from the germline V gene. This CDR3 is 15 amino acids long. V lost 0 bases, J lost 5 bases, and 11 bases lay in between. The CDR3 region has the DNA TGCGCCAGCAGCCAAGAACGGCAGGAGTATCAGCCCCAGCATTTT. Translated: CASSQERQEYQPQHF.

This chain connects TRBV6-6 to TRBJ1-2; 7 nucleotides match TRBD1. V was pared by 0 bases and J by 10 bases, with 5 bases of the junction left unmatched. CDR1 and CDR2 (germline): MNHNY, SVGAGI (reference sequence). This CDR3 spans 13 amino acids. The CDR3 DNA reads TGTGCCAGCAGTTACTCAGGAGGGGGCGACTACACCTTC. It codes for CASSYSGGGDYTF.

The chain uses TRBV9 and TRBJ2-3; D unresolved. V lost 2 bases and J lost 1, with 8 bases in between. The CDR3 has 14 residues. The germline V gene encodes CDR1 SGDLS and CDR2 YYNGEE. The CDR3 spells CASSVGEGTDTQYF. CDR3 bases: TGTGCCAGCAGCGTGGGCGAGGGCACAGATACGCAGTATTTT.

The V and J genes are TRBV5-4 and TRBJ2-5; 7 nucleotides agree with TRBD2. The CDR3 contains 16 residues. In germline, CDR1 is SGHNT, CDR2 YYREEE (reference sequence). V was pared by 5 bases and J by 1 base, with 11 bases of the junction left unmatched. The CDR3 protein is CASRSALADLQETQYF. As DNA, the CDR3 is TGTGCCAGCAGGTCAGCCCTAGCGGACCTCCAAGAGACCCAGTACTTC.

J is TRBJ2-5 and V is TRBV7-9; 13 bases are shared with TRBD2. CDR3 length: 15 amino acids. The trim removed 5 bases at V and 5 bases at J, leaving 5 bases unmatched. Germline V CDR1 and CDR2: SEHNR, FQNEAQ (reference sequence). The CDR3 DNA sequence: TGTGCCAGCAGCACTAGCGGGAGGGATGCGGAGACCCAGTACTTC. Residues: CASSTSGRDAETQYF.

The chain recombines TRBV6-1 with TRBJ2-2; D uncertain. Germline V gene lookup returns CDR1 MNHNS and CDR2 SASEGT. CDR3 length equals 15 residues. Deletions cut 4 bases from V and 4 bases from J, with 13 bases between. Written as DNA, the CDR3 is TGTGCCAGCAGTGTGTTCAGTAAGGGCACCGGGGAGCTGTTTTTT. It encodes CASSVFSKGTGELFF.

This chain links TRBV5-6 with TRBJ1-5; D is possibly TRBD1 (5 bases). This CDR3 spans 15 amino acids. Trimming removed 1 base from V and 6 bases from J, with 14 bases in between. In germline, CDR1 is SGHDT, CDR2 YYEEEE. The CDR3 sequence is CASSLFMAGSQPQHF. The CDR3 DNA sequence: TGTGCCAGCAGCTTGTTTATGGCAGGGAGTCAGCCCCAGCATTTT.

Details on this clone: The sample carries other DNA sequences with the same CDR3. This chain connects TRBV19 to TRBJ2-7; D tentatively reads TRBD1 or TRBD2 (5 bases each). V was shortened by 5 bases and J by 5 bases, with 19 bases between the two germline ends. Germline V CDR1 and CDR2: LNHDA, SQIVND (reference sequence). There are 15 residues in the CDR3. CDR3 residues: CASSPWDRAVNEQYF. Here the CDR3 DNA reads TGTGCCAGTAGTCCTTGGGACCGTGCGGTCAACGAGCAGTACTTC. Variable domain in full (rest from reference TRBV19 and TRBJ2-7): DGGITQSPKYLFRKEGQNVTLSCEQNLNHDAMYWYRQDPGQGLRLIYYSQIVNDFQKGDIAEGYSVSREKKESFPLTVTSAQKNPTAFYLCASSPWDRAVNEQYFGPGTRLTVT.

In DNA, the CDR3 is TGTGCCAGCAGTTTAGGGACAGGGGATGAAAATTCACCCCTCCACTTT. Protein sequence: CASSLGTGDENSPLHF. This chain joins TRBV27 and TRBJ1-6; 10 nucleotides agree with TRBD1. Trimming at V came to 2 bases and at J to 7 bases, leaving 5 bases not matched to a gene. The germline V gene encodes CDR1 MNHEY and CDR2 SMNVEV (reference sequence). The CDR3 runs to 16 residues.

The rearrangement uses TRBV9 and TRBJ2-2; the D gene is possibly TRBD1 (5 bases). This CDR3 spans 14 amino acids. V dropped 0 bases and J dropped 4 bases, with 7 bases sitting between them. The germline V gene encodes CDR1 SGDLS and CDR2 YYNGEE. The CDR3 protein is CASSVGQTTGELFF. As DNA, the CDR3 is TGTGCCAGCAGCGTAGGACAGACCACCGGGGAGCTGTTTTTT.

As regards this clone: Relative to the germline gene, one junction end is altered; a read error may explain this. The V gene is TRBV7-7, the J gene TRBJ2-2; TRBD1 matches 9 bases. There are 14 residues in the CDR3. Germline CDR1 is SSHAT and CDR2 is FNYEAQ (reference sequence). As DNA, the CDR3 is TGTGCTAGCAGCTTTAGACAGGGGGCCGGGGAGCTGTTTTTT. Its translation: CASSFRQGAGELFF.

The rearrangement uses TRBV19 and TRBJ2-1; D is perhaps TRBD1 (6 bases). Germline assignment: CDR1 LNHDA and CDR2 SQIVND (reference sequence). The CDR3 runs to 14 residues. V lost 3 bases to trimming and J lost 2 bases, with 8 bases between them. The CDR3 here is CASSIQGTYNEQFF. For the CDR3, the DNA is TGTGCCAGTAGTATCCAGGGGACCTACAATGAGCAGTTCTTC.

The V and J genes are TRBV30 and TRBJ2-5, with unresolved D. CDR1 and CDR2 (germline): GTSNPN, SVGIG (reference sequence). Trimming shortened V by 2 bases and J by 4 bases, and 11 bases separated the two germline ends. The CDR3 has 13 residues. CDR3 region: CAWSPGVRETQYF. Here the CDR3 DNA reads TGTGCCTGGAGTCCTGGGGTACGAGAGACCCAGTACTTC.

This clone was picked up a small number of times. This chain links TRBV10-3 with TRBJ1-5; the D gene is possibly TRBD1 (5 bases). V gave up 0 bases and J gave up 8 bases, with 5 bases separating them. CDR1 and CDR2 from the germline V gene are ENHRY and SYGVKD. The CDR3 runs 12 residues. CDR3 residues: CAISESGEPQHF. In DNA form, the CDR3 reads TGTGCCATCAGTGAGTCGGGGGAGCCCCAGCATTTT.

V usage is TRBV30 and J usage is TRBJ1-2, with a weak D call TRBD1 (6 bases). There are 13 residues in the CDR3. Trimming cost V 2 bases and J 6 bases, with 13 bases left between them. CDR1 and CDR2 (germline): GTSNPN, SVGIG (reference sequence). The CDR3 bases are TGTGCCTGGAGTAACAGGGCAGCTCATGGCTACACCTTC. It translates to CAWSNRAAHGYTF.